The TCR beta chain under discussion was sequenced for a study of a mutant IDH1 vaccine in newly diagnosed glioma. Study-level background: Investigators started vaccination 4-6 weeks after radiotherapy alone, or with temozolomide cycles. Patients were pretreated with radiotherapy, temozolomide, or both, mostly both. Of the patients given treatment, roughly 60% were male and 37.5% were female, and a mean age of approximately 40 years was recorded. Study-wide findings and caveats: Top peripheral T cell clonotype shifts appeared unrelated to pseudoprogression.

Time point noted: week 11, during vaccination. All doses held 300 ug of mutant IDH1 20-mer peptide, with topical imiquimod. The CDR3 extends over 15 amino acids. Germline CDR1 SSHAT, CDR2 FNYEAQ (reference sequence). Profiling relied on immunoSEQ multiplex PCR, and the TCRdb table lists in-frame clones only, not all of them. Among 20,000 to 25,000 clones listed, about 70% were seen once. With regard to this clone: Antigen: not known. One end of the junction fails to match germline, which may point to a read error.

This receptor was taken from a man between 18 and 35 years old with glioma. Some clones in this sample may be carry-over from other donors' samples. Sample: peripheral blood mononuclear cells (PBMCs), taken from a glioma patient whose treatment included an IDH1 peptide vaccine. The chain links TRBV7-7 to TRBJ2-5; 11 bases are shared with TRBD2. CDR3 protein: CASSWGTSGRETQYF. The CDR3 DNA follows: TGTGCTAGCAGCTGGGGGACTAGCGGTCGAGAGACCCAGTACTTC.